Detailed here is one T cell receptor beta chain. Its antigen remains unknown. Libraries used 5'RACE template switching adding universal primer site and UMIs. Reanalyzing the 5' RACE reads, TCRdb keeps one entry per CDR3 protein, without DNA. Its table records 400,000 to 450,000 distinct CDR3 sequences. CDR1 and CDR2 (germline): MNHNS, SASEGT. The CDR3 covers 13 residues. This entry is derived from a study of T cells expressing NK-cell markers. Study-wide findings and caveats: CD8+ T cells in over five donors included dominant NKG2C+ clonotypes at 1.0-7.0%.

The sequenced sample was blood T cells: a sorted CD56 or NKG2C T cell subset, CD4+ or CD8+ T cells, or bulk PBMC T cells (not recorded which). The TCR was taken from a woman between 18 and 69 years old in good health. The chain employs TRBV6-1 and TRBJ2-1; TCRdb indicates TRBD1, and absent DNA this call remains unverified. The CDR3 here is CASDSSTGHEQFF.